These 18 T cell receptor beta chains were sequenced from one sample in a study of cytomegalovirus exposure and HLA in healthy donors. Researchers ran the PCR with 60 Vbeta and 13 Jbeta primers. Sequenced by immunoSEQ multiplex PCR; TCRdb stores in-frame clones only, minus some. The data show 83,000 or so clones, with approximately 79% seen just once and about 6.1% held by the top ten. The sequenced material came from PBMCs. All receptors come from a female donor in good health and CMV-seronegative.

The chain links TRBV7-6 to TRBJ2-1; 12 bases agree with TRBD2. The length of the CDR3 is 17 residues. The germline gives CDR1 SGHVS, CDR2 FNYEAQ. V dropped 1 base and J dropped 7; count of bases not matched to a gene: 8. For the CDR3, the DNA is TGTGCCAGCAGCTTAGATTGGCTAGCGGGAGGGCCTAATGAGCAGTTCTTC. This encodes CASSLDWLAGGPNEQFF. Full variable domain (remainder filled in from reference TRBV7-6 and TRBJ2-1): GAGVSQSPRYKVTKRGQDVALRCDPISGHVSLYWYRQALGQGPEFLTYFNYEAQQDKSGLPNDRFSAERPEGSISTLTIQRTEQRDSAMYRCASSLDWLAGGPNEQFFGPGTRLTVL.

V and J are TRBV5-6 and TRBJ1-1; tentative D call: TRBD1 (5 bases). The V and J ends lost 3 bases and 6 bases respectively, with 18 bases between them. CDR3 length equals 15 residues. Germline-derived CDR1 and CDR2 are SGHDT and YYEEEE. The CDR3 DNA is TGTGCCAGCAGCTACCCCGGGAGGGGAAGGGCTGAAGCTTTCTTT. Encoded protein: CASSYPGRGRAEAFF.

This sequence joins TRBV6-1 and TRBJ2-4; D remains ambiguous. CDR1 is MNHNS, CDR2 SASEGT, per germline. The CDR3 runs to 15 residues. V was shortened by 3 bases and J by 0 bases, with 9 bases between the two germline ends. DNA for the CDR3: TGTGCCAGCAGTGAGGCAGTTCTAGCCAAAAACATTCAGTACTTC. Encoded protein: CASSEAVLAKNIQYF.

The chain combines TRBV5-6 with TRBJ2-1; 9 nucleotides agree with TRBD2. The V gene's germline CDR1 is SGHDT and CDR2 YYEEEE. Trimming at V came to 0 bases and at J to 1 base, leaving 2 bases not matched to a gene. CDR3 length: 16 amino acids. CDR3: CASSLGAGGSYNEQFF. CDR3 coding DNA: TGTGCCAGCAGCTTGGGAGCGGGGGGATCCTACAATGAGCAGTTCTTC.

This clone has a handful of counts. The chain employs TRBV5-1 and TRBJ2-2; no firm D call. This CDR3 has 15 amino acids. Germline V lookup: CDR1 SGHRS, CDR2 YFSETQ. V was cut by 2 bases and J by 1 base, with 9 bases left in between. The chain's CDR3 is CASSLPTRNTGELFF. Written as DNA, the CDR3 is TGCGCCAGCAGCTTACCTACTCGGAACACCGGGGAGCTGTTTTTT.

This sequence joins TRBV7-2 and TRBJ1-1, with 7 positions matching TRBD1. Trimming at V came to 3 bases and at J to 4 bases, leaving 8 bases not matched to a gene. Per the germline V gene, CDR1 is SGHTA and CDR2 is FQGNSA. The CDR3 totals 15 residues. Here the CDR3 reads CASSFYPAGGTEAFF. In DNA form, the CDR3 reads TGTGCCAGCAGCTTCTATCCCGCAGGGGGCACTGAAGCTTTCTTT.

The chain carries TRBV18 and TRBJ2-7; D perhaps matches TRBD2 (5 bases). Germline-derived CDR1 and CDR2 are KGHSH and LQKENI. The V end lost 2 bases, the J end lost 0 bases, and 8 bases lay between the germline ends. This CDR3 comprises 14 residues. This chain's CDR3 is CASSPEDSSYEQYF. The CDR3 coding sequence is TGTGCCAGCTCACCAGAGGACTCCTCCTACGAGCAGTACTTC.

The rearrangement uses TRBV2 and TRBJ1-4; 7 bases are shared with TRBD1. Germline V gives CDR1 SNHLY, CDR2 FYNNEI. The CDR3 covers 14 residues. Trimming removed 10 bases from V and 7 bases from J; junction bases left unmatched: 12. As DNA, the CDR3 is TGTGCCACCCATCGAGGGGGCACGGGTGAAAAACTGTTTTTT. It translates to CATHRGGTGEKLFF.

The J gene is TRBJ2-7, the V gene TRBV28; 9 nucleotides align to TRBD1. This CDR3 is 14 amino acids long. CDR1 and CDR2 (germline): MDHEN, SYDVKM. V lost 6 bases and J lost 2; bases outside the gene matches: 5. The CDR3 DNA sequence: TGTGCCAGCAGCCGGGACAGGGTGCCCTACGAGCAGTACTTC. Translating it yields CASSRDRVPYEQYF.

This clone appeared a single time. The V and J genes are TRBV7-9 and TRBJ2-5; TRBD2 is a possible D gene (5 bases). The CDR3 length is 14 residues. Trimming removed 5 bases from V and 5 bases from J, with 15 bases in between. In germline, CDR1 is SEHNR, CDR2 FQNEAQ (reference sequence). The CDR3 sequence is CASSPEGPGETQYF. CDR3 DNA sequence: TGTGCCAGCAGCCCCGAGGGTCCGGGGGAGACCCAGTACTTC. The full variable domain, rest sourced from reference TRBV7-9 and TRBJ2-5, is DTGVSQNPRHKITKRGQNVTFRCDPISEHNRLYWYRQTLGQGPEFLTYFQNEAQLEKSRLLSDRFSAERPKGSFSTLEIQRTEQGDSAMYLCASSPEGPGETQYFGPGTRLLVL.

This chain uses TRBV15 with TRBJ2-7; TRBD1 matches 9 bases. Trimming removed 0 bases from V and 1 base from J; junction bases left unmatched: 7. In germline, CDR1 is LNHNV, CDR2 YYDKDF (reference sequence). The CDR3 has 17 amino acids. DNA of the CDR3: TGTGCCACCAGCAGAGACGGCCCCGGGACAGGGTCCTACGAGCAGTACTTC. It codes for CATSRDGPGTGSYEQYF. Drawing the rest from reference TRBV15 and TRBJ2-7, the complete variable domain is DAMVIQNPRYQVTQFGKPVTLSCSQTLNHNVMYWYQQKSSQAPKLLFHYYDKDFNNEADTPDNFQSRRPNTSFCFLDIRSPGLGDTAMYLCATSRDGPGTGSYEQYFGPGTRLTVT.

Here the CDR3 reads CASSLGGRSRGGEQYF. CDR3 DNA sequence: TGTGCCAGCAGTTTGGGCGGGCGATCAAGGGGGGGCGAGCAGTACTTC. The chain carries TRBV7-6 and TRBJ2-7; tentatively, D is TRBD2 (7 bases). Trimming took off 6 bases at V and 6 bases at J, with 24 bases between the two ends. Germline V lookup: CDR1 SGHVS, CDR2 FNYEAQ. This CDR3 region has 16 residues.

This clone showed up just a few times. J is TRBJ1-1 and V is TRBV7-9, with 7 bases matching TRBD1. Trimming at V came to 3 bases and at J to 4 bases, leaving 11 bases not matched to a gene. There are 16 residues in the CDR3. Germline V gives CDR1 SEHNR, CDR2 FQNEAQ (reference sequence). The CDR3 sequence: CASSFDPDRVGTEAFF. CDR3 DNA: TGTGCCAGCAGCTTCGACCCCGACAGGGTGGGCACTGAAGCTTTCTTT. Full variable domain (outside the CDR3, taken from reference TRBV7-9 and TRBJ1-1): DTGVSQNPRHKITKRGQNVTFRCDPISEHNRLYWYRQTLGQGPEFLTYFQNEAQLEKSRLLSDRFSAERPKGSFSTLEIQRTEQGDSAMYLCASSFDPDRVGTEAFFGQGTRLTVV.

This clone came up a few times. The chain links TRBV4-3 to TRBJ2-2, with a possible D match to TRBD2 (5 bases). Trimming stripped 4 bases from V and 4 bases from J, with 7 bases between. The CDR3 contains 13 residues. Germline V lookup: CDR1 LGHNA, CDR2 YSLEER. This chain's CDR3 is CASSPGVTGELFF. The CDR3 DNA reads as TGCGCCAGCAGCCCCGGGGTCACCGGGGAGCTGTTTTTT.

This sequence joins TRBV6-6 and TRBJ1-2, with a tentative D call TRBD1 (5 bases). CDR1 is MNHNY and CDR2 is SVGAGI in the germline V gene (reference sequence). V lost 6 bases and J lost 5, with 13 bases in between. The CDR3 runs to 13 residues. The CDR3 protein is CASRNNTGYGYTF. In nucleotides, the CDR3 is TGTGCCAGCAGAAATAATACAGGTTATGGCTACACCTTC.

The chain has TRBV18 and TRBJ2-7; 12 bases line up with TRBD2. CDR3 length: 16 amino acids. V was clipped by 3 bases and J by 2 bases; unmatched bases: 5. CDR1 and CDR2 from the germline V gene are KGHSH and LQKENI. The chain's CDR3 is CASSPPSGRGTYEQYF. The DNA for the CDR3 is TGTGCCAGCTCACCCCCTAGCGGGAGGGGGACCTACGAGCAGTACTTC.

The chain employs TRBV6-1 and TRBJ2-7; TRBD1 matches 7 bases. Germline assignment: CDR1 MNHNS and CDR2 SASEGT. The CDR3 has 15 residues. The ends lost 0 bases at V and 2 bases at J; junction bases unmatched: 4. CDR3 loop: CASSEAGTAAYEQYF. CDR3 nucleotides: TGTGCCAGCAGTGAAGCAGGGACAGCCGCCTACGAGCAGTACTTC.

V gene TRBV19 combines with J gene TRBJ1-5, with 7 positions matching TRBD1. V was pared by 8 bases and J by 5 bases, with 15 bases of the junction left unmatched. The CDR3 consists of 16 residues. Germline V gene sequence: CDR1 LNHDA, CDR2 SQIVND (reference sequence). The CDR3: CASWDSRRGSYQPQHF. CDR3 in DNA: TGTGCCAGTTGGGACAGCCGAAGGGGATCCTATCAGCCCCAGCATTTT.